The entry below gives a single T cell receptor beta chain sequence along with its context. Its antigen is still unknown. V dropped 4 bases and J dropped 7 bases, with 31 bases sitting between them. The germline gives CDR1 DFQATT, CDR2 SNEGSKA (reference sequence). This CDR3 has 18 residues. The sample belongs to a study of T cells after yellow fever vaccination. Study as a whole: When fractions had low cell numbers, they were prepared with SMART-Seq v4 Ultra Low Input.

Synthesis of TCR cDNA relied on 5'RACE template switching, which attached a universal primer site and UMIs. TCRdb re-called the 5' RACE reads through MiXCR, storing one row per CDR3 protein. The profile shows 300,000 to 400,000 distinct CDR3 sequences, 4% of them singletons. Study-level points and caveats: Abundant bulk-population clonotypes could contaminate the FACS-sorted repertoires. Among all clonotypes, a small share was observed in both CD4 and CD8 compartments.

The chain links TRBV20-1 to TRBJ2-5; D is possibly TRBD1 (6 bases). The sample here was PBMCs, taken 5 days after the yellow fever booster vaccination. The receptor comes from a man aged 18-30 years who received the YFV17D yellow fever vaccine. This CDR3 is CSANRRSRTEAFPWTQYF. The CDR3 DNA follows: TGCAGTGCTAATCGAAGGTCTAGGACAGAGGCTTTCCCTTGGACCCAGTACTTC.